These 2 T cell receptor beta chains share one sample of origin, sequenced in a study of blood T cell repertoires in COVID-19. TCRdb's copy holds only in-frame clones and misses some; the assay was immunoSEQ multiplex PCR. The sample shows some 99,000 clones, around 85% of them seen only once. The sequencing input was peripheral blood. The receptors were gathered from a woman of 80 years or more with acute or convalescent COVID-19.

The rearrangement joins TRBV9 to TRBJ2-1; TRBD2 agrees at 8 bases. This CDR3 region has 15 residues. Germline V gene data show CDR1 as SGDLS and CDR2 as YYNGEE. V dropped 0 bases and J dropped 5; count of bases not matched to a gene: 4. As DNA, the CDR3 is TGTGCCAGCAGCGTAGACGGGGGGGGCCACAATGAGCAGTTCTTC. This translates into CASSVDGGGHNEQFF.

The chain carries TRBV9 and TRBJ2-2; 7 positions match TRBD1. CDR1 and CDR2 from the germline V gene are SGDLS and YYNGEE. V was pared by 6 bases and J by 4 bases, with 12 bases of the junction left unmatched. The CDR3 runs 16 residues. CDR3 protein: CASTQGTQLGTGELFF. The CDR3 nucleotides read TGTGCCAGCACACAGGGGACGCAACTAGGCACCGGGGAGCTGTTTTTT.